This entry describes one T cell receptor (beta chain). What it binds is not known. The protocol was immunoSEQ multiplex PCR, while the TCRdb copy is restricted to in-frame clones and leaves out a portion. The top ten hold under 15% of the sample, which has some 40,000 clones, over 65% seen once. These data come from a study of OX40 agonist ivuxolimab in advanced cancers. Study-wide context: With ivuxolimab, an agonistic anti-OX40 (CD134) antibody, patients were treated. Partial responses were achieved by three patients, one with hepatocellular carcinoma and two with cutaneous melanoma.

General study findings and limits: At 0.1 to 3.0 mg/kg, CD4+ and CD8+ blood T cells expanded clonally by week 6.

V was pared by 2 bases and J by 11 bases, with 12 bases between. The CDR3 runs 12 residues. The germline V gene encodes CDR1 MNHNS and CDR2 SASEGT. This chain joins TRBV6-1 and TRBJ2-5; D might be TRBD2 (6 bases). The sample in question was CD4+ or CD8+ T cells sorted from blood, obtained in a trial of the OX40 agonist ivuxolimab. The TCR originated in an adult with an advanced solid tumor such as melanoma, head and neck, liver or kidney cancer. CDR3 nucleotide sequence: TGTGCCAGCAGTGAACATTCAGGGAGGCAGTACTTC. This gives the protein CASSEHSGRQYF.